One sample yielded the 29 T cell receptor beta chains listed below, sequenced in a study of T cells in Graves' hyperthyroidism and ophthalmopathy. Regions amplified from RNA transcripts were the TCR beta CDR3 regions. Primed by the HTBI set, a first-round RT-PCR was run on the TCR CDR3. TCRdb re-analysed the multiplex PCR reads in MiXCR, keeping a single row per CDR3 protein. The sample records hundreds of thousands of distinct CDR3 sequences, about 13% being singletons. The sequenced sample was blood. The receptors were sampled from a woman younger than 30 with Graves' hyperthyroidism.

This clonotype was seen repeatedly, ten times or more. The chain employs TRBV6-6 and TRBJ2-1; 10 bases are a match to TRBD1. The V segment lost 0 bases and the J segment 8 bases; nucleotides outside the gene matches: 7. The CDR3 is 16 residues long. Germline V gene lookup returns CDR1 MNHNY and CDR2 SVGAGI (reference sequence). The DNA for the CDR3 is TGTGCCAGCAGTTACTCGGGGGACAGGGGATTCGATGAGCAGTTCTTC. This codes for CASSYSGDRGFDEQFF.

This sequence joins TRBV4-1 and TRBJ2-3; 12 bases align to TRBD2. The CDR3 loop spans 18 amino acids. Germline CDR1 and CDR2: MGHRA and YSYEKL. V lost 3 bases and J lost 4; bases outside the gene matches: 11. This chain's CDR3 is CASSHTLAGGIVSDTQYF. CDR3 coding DNA: TGCGCCAGCAGCCATACGCTAGCGGGGGGGATTGTTTCAGATACGCAGTATTTT.

This clonotype was observed many times. This sequence joins TRBV20-1 and TRBJ2-3; 7 bases map to TRBD2. The CDR3 contains 13 residues. J was trimmed by 5 bases and V by 3 bases; bases with no gene match: 5. Germline V gives CDR1 DFQATT, CDR2 SNEGSKA (reference sequence). DNA for the CDR3: TGCAGTGCTAGCCTAGCGGAAATAGATACGCAGTATTTT. Translated: CSASLAEIDTQYF.

This clonotype was counted only a few times. J is TRBJ2-2 and V is TRBV4-2; D not resolved. Per germline, CDR1 LGHNA and CDR2 YNFKEQ. This CDR3 comprises 14 residues. V was cut by 1 base and J by 2 bases, with 5 bases left in between. Written as DNA, the CDR3 is TGTGCCAGCAGCCAAGTAACTAACACCGGGGAGCTGTTTTTT. Residues: CASSQVTNTGELFF.

This clonotype was detected many times. The V and J genes are TRBV12-3 or TRBV12-4 and TRBJ2-1; maybe TRBD1 (6 bases). V shed 5 bases and J shed 0 bases, with 14 bases lying between them. The CDR3 is made up of 16 amino acids. The DNA for the CDR3 is TGTGCCAGCAGTCCCCCAGGGGATAGCTCCTACAATGAGCAGTTCTTC. Translation: CASSPPGDSSYNEQFF.

The table lists this clonotype with many counts. The CDR3 DNA sequence: TGCAGTGCTAGATCCCTTGGAAATGCCGACCAAGAGACCCAGTACTTC. Protein product: CSARSLGNADQETQYF. V is TRBV20-1 and J is TRBJ2-5; no definite D call. In germline, CDR1 is DFQATT, CDR2 SNEGSKA (reference sequence). CDR3 size: 16 residues. Trimming removed 2 bases from V and 0 bases from J, with 16 bases in between.

The V gene is TRBV19, the J gene TRBJ1-1, with D tentatively TRBD1 (5 bases). The germline CDR1 and CDR2 sequences are LNHDA and SQIVND (reference sequence). CDR3 length: 14 residues. V lost 3 bases and J 5 bases, leaving 13 bases between the germline ends. The CDR3 coding sequence is TGTGCCAGTAGTATCGTCGGGGCGCGAACTGAAGCTTTCTTT. Its translation is CASSIVGARTEAFF.

This clonotype was seen a single time. This chain connects TRBV6-2 or TRBV6-3 to TRBJ2-1, with 11 positions matching TRBD2. The germline V gene encodes CDR1 MNHEY and CDR2 SVGEGT. Trimming cost V 7 bases and J 7 bases; bases outside gene matches: 6. There are 14 residues in the CDR3. The CDR3, as DNA: TGTGCCAGCATGGTAGCGGGGGGGAATAATGAGCAGTTCTTC. Translation: CASMVAGGNNEQFF.

This clonotype was found many times. The chain combines TRBV11-2 with TRBJ2-7; 10 nucleotides line up with TRBD2. This CDR3 has 14 amino acids. V trimming: 1 base; J trimming: 5 bases; junction bases outside the gene matches: 2. Germline assignment: CDR1 SGHAT and CDR2 FQNNGV. The CDR3, as DNA: TGTGCCAGCAGCTTAGCTAGCGGGGGCAACGAGCAGTACTTC. Encoded protein: CASSLASGGNEQYF.

This clonotype came up a few times. The CDR3 is CASSLFDLLKGEQYF. The CDR3 nucleotides read TGTGCCAGCAGTTTATTCGATCTCCTCAAGGGAGAGCAGTACTTC. The chain has TRBV12-3 or TRBV12-4 and TRBJ2-7; D call uncertain. The CDR3 spans 15 residues. Trimming pared 2 bases from V and 7 bases from J, leaving 18 bases between.

This clonotype was detected ten times or more. At one of its ends the junction is not consistent with the germline gene, which may arise from a read error. The gene calls are TRBV7-7 and TRBJ1-2; 9 nucleotides agree with TRBD1. The CDR3 loop spans 14 amino acids. In germline, CDR1 is SSHAT, CDR2 FNYEAQ (reference sequence). The CDR3: CASSWGQGDYGYTF. CDR3 in DNA: TGTGCTAGCAGCTGGGGACAGGGAGATTATGGCTACACCTTC.

A word on this clonotype: This may come from a read error, since a much larger clone is one base off. V and J are TRBV2 and TRBJ1-5; 8 bases match TRBD1. This CDR3 spans 13 amino acids. CDR1 is SNHLY and CDR2 is FYNNEI in the germline V gene. DNA for the CDR3: TGTACCAGCAGGACTATTGGACAGGGACCCCAGCATTTT. Protein sequence: CTSRTIGQGPQHF. The full variable domain, in which reference TRBV2 and TRBJ1-5 provide the parts outside the CDR3, is EPEVTQTPSHQVTQMGQEVILRCVPISNHLYFYWYRQILGQKVEFLVSFYNNEISEKSEIFDDQFSVERPDGSNFTLKIRSTKLEDSAMYFCTSRTIGQGPQHFGDGTRLSIL.

V usage is TRBV6-1 and J usage is TRBJ2-1; D not resolved. The CDR3 totals 13 residues. The V and J ends lost 7 bases and 8 bases respectively, with 15 bases between them. CDR1 is MNHNS and CDR2 is SASEGT in the germline V gene. The DNA for the CDR3 is TGTGCCAGCAACCCGCGAGGCGTCGATGAGCAGTTCTTC. It specifies CASNPRGVDEQFF.

The rearrangement joins TRBV13 to TRBJ1-3; 8 bases map to TRBD1. Germline V gene data show CDR1 as PRHDT and CDR2 as FYEKMQ (reference sequence). The CDR3 consists of 20 residues. V trimming: 5 bases; J trimming: 0 bases; junction bases outside the gene matches: 18. CDR3 amino acids: CASSPINYQMGQVSGNTIYF. In DNA form, the CDR3 reads TGTGCCAGCAGCCCGATAAATTACCAAATGGGACAGGTCTCTGGAAACACCATATATTTT.

The chain carries TRBV12-3 or TRBV12-4 and TRBJ2-1; D uncertain. V lost 5 bases and J lost 0, with 14 bases in between. The CDR3 spans 16 residues. The CDR3 coding sequence is TGTGCCAGCAGTCTCCCCGGCGTCAGCTCCTACAATGAGCAGTTCTTC. Amino acids: CASSLPGVSSYNEQFF.

This clonotype was counted at least ten times. This chain connects TRBV6-1 to TRBJ1-2; 9 bases fit TRBD1. The CDR3 covers 15 residues. Trimming at V came to 5 bases and at J to 5 bases, leaving 9 bases not matched to a gene. Germline CDR1 MNHNS, CDR2 SASEGT. Written as DNA, the CDR3 is TGTGCCAGCAGTTACCGGGACAGGGCGGGATATGGCTACACCTTC. The encoded protein is CASSYRDRAGYGYTF.

CDR3 sequence reads: CASSPAGVDTIYF. In DNA form, the CDR3 reads TGTGCCAGCTCACCAGCCGGGGTAGACACCATATATTTT. V usage is TRBV18 and J usage is TRBJ1-3; D is unclear. Germline loops: CDR1 KGHSH, CDR2 LQKENI. V was trimmed by 2 bases and J by 8 bases, leaving 10 bases between them. CDR3 length: 13 amino acids.

This clonotype appeared many times. V and J are TRBV27 and TRBJ2-7, with D maybe TRBD1 (6 bases). Trimming shortened V by 2 bases and J by 5 bases, and 13 bases separated the two germline ends. The CDR3 spans 14 residues. The germline V gene encodes CDR1 MNHEY and CDR2 SMNVEV (reference sequence). In DNA, the CDR3 is TGTGCCAGCAGTTTAGGTGGACAGTACCACGAGCAGTACTTC. This codes for CASSLGGQYHEQYF.

CDR3 in amino acids: CASSKDYEAVDTQYF. Here the CDR3 DNA reads TGTGCCAGCAGTAAGGACTACGAAGCTGTAGATACGCAGTATTTT. The chain links TRBV5-6 to TRBJ2-3; weak D call: TRBD2 (6 bases). From germline, CDR1 is SGHDT and CDR2 YYEEEE. The CDR3 is 15 amino acids. V was trimmed by 5 bases and J by 5 bases, leaving 18 bases between them.

V is TRBV12-3 or TRBV12-4 and J is TRBJ2-2; perhaps TRBD2 as D (5 bases). The CDR3 is 12 amino acids. V lost 5 bases and J lost 12, with 13 bases in between. The CDR3: CASSQQRKKLFF. CDR3 bases: TGTGCCAGCAGTCAACAGCGGAAGAAGCTGTTTTTT.

V and J are TRBV18 and TRBJ2-7, with 8 nucleotides matching TRBD1. CDR3 length equals 14 residues. Germline CDR1 is KGHSH and CDR2 is LQKENI. The junction had 3 bases not matched to a gene; V was cut back by 3 bases and J by 2 bases. The CDR3 loop is CASSPQQGAYEQYF. CDR3 nucleotides: TGTGCCAGCTCACCGCAACAGGGGGCCTACGAGCAGTACTTC.

This clonotype was seen at least ten times. V gene TRBV3-1 combines with J gene TRBJ1-2; possible D gene TRBD1, 5 bases. CDR1 LGHDT and CDR2 YNNKEL come from the germline V gene (reference sequence). V lost 0 bases and J 5 bases, leaving 13 bases between the germline ends. CDR3 length equals 15 residues. The CDR3 DNA reads TGTGCCAGCAGCCAAGAGATCGACAGCCGATATGGCTACACCTTC. Translated: CASSQEIDSRYGYTF.

Of note for this clonotype: This clone may be a read error of a much larger clone one base away. The V and J genes are TRBV3-1 and TRBJ2-4; D not certain. Germline lookup yields CDR1 LGHDT and CDR2 YNNKEL (reference sequence). CDR3 length: 13 residues. V shed 1 base and J shed 5 bases, with 6 bases lying between them. As DNA, the CDR3 is TGTGCCAGCAGCCAAGGAGGCGAAAACATTCAGTACTTC. As protein: CASSQGGENIQYF.

This clonotype has a count of ten or more. The V gene is TRBV5-6, the J gene TRBJ1-1; D not resolved. The CDR3 is 13 residues long. Per germline, CDR1 SGHDT and CDR2 YYEEEE. The V end was cut by 3 bases, the J end by 3 bases, with 9 bases between. The CDR3 here is CASSSGSHTEAFF. CDR3 DNA sequence: TGTGCCAGCAGCTCGGGGTCCCACACTGAAGCTTTCTTT. Complete variable domain (other parts from reference TRBV5-6 and TRBJ1-1): DAGVTQSPTHLIKTRGQQVTLRCSPKSGHDTVSWYQQALGQGPQFIFQYYEEEERQRGNFPDRFSGHQFPNYSSELNVNALLLGDSALYLCASSSGSHTEAFFGQGTRLTVV.

There are many counts of this clonotype. The genes are TRBV20-1 and TRBJ2-2, with D uncertain. The CDR3 extends over 13 amino acids. Trimming pared 1 base from V and 6 bases from J, leaving 9 bases between. Germline lookup yields CDR1 DFQATT and CDR2 SNEGSKA (reference sequence). This CDR3 is CSARARLSGELFF. The CDR3 DNA reads TGCAGTGCTAGAGCACGTTTGTCCGGGGAGCTGTTTTTT.

This clonotype was found a few times. CDR3 in DNA: TGTGCCATCAGAACCGGGACTAGCGGGGATACGCAGTATTTT. It codes for CAIRTGTSGDTQYF. The chain is built from TRBV10-3 and TRBJ2-3; 12 bases match TRBD2. Losses at the gene ends were 6 bases for V and 6 bases for J; bases not matched to a gene: 4. The CDR3 spans 14 residues. Germline lookup yields CDR1 ENHRY and CDR2 SYGVKD.

Details on this clonotype: This may be a read error: a much more frequent sequence differs by one nucleotide. The J gene is TRBJ2-7, the V gene TRBV5-5; 8 bases are a match to TRBD1. In germline, CDR1 is SGHKS, CDR2 YYEKEE (reference sequence). The CDR3 has 15 amino acids. The CDR3 loop is CASSQTGTGLHELYF. In DNA, the CDR3 is TGTGCCAGCAGCCAAACCGGGACAGGATTACACGAGCTGTACTTC.

This clonotype has ten or more counts. V gene TRBV30 combines with J gene TRBJ1-2; D not certain. Trimming removed 1 base at V and 4 bases at J, with 4 bases between. The CDR3 totals 11 residues. Looked up from germline, CDR1 is GTSNPN and CDR2 is SVGIG (reference sequence). CDR3 coding DNA: TGTGCCTGGAGTGGTAGCTATGGCTACACCTTC. It translates to CAWSGSYGYTF.

This clonotype was detected ten times or more. The chain joins TRBV12-3 or TRBV12-4 to TRBJ2-7; 7 positions match TRBD2. Trimming cost V 1 base and J 4 bases; bases outside gene matches: 4. The CDR3 is made up of 14 amino acids. This chain's CDR3 is CASSLGGRGYEQYF. The CDR3 nucleotides are TGTGCCAGCAGTTTAGGCGGGAGAGGATACGAGCAGTACTTC.